This T cell receptor (beta chain) is drawn from a study of blood T cell repertoires in COVID-19. On the study more broadly: Spain, Italy and the United States supplied samples that represented acute and convalescent COVID-19. The analysed material was cDNA or gDNA that came from T cells, B-cell-depleted T cells, or PBMCs.

The CDR3 length is 16 residues. V shed 5 bases, J shed 3 bases, and the junction held 7 bases outside the gene matches. The germline V gene encodes CDR1 SGHTA and CDR2 FQGTGA. Source study methods: Amplification of reference gene primers was used by the study to estimate nucleated cell counts. Profiling relied on immunoSEQ multiplex PCR, and the TCRdb table lists in-frame clones only, not all of them. That table is the source of V, J and clone size, and D and trimming were worked out from the DNA. Of around 170,000 clones in the sample, about 89% are singletons; the top ten hold about 3%. This receptor was taken from a man aged 55 to 70 with acute or convalescent COVID-19. V and J are TRBV7-3 and TRBJ2-1, with TRBD2 matching 10 bases. Material: peripheral blood. The chain's CDR3 is CASSPTGTSDYNEQFF. The CDR3 DNA reads as TGTGCCAGCAGCCCCACCGGGACTAGCGACTACAATGAGCAGTTCTTC.